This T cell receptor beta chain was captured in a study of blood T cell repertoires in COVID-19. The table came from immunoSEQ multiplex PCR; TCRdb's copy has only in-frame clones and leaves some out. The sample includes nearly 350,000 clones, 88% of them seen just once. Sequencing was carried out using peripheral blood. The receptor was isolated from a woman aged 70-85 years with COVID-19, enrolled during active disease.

CDR3 region: CASSLAQAGGSPLHF. DNA of the CDR3: TGTGCCAGCAGCTTGGCTCAGGCGGGAGGTTCACCCCTCCACTTT. The chain couples TRBV7-9 to TRBJ1-6; D remains unclear. CDR1 and CDR2 (germline): SEHNR, FQNEAQ (reference sequence). There are 15 residues in the CDR3. V was trimmed by 3 bases and J by 9 bases, leaving 15 bases between them.